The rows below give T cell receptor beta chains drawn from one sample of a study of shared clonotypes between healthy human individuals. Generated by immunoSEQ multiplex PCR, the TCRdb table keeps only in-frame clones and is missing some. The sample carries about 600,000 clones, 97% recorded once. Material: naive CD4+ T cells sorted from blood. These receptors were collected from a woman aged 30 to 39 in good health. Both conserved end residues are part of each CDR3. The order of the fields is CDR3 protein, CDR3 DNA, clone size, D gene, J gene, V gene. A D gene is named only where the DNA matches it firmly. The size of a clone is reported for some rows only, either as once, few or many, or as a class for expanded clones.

CDR3 protein: CASSPPASRETQYF
CDR3 DNA: TGTGCCAGCTCACCACCGGCTAGCAGAGAGACCCAGTACTTC
clone size: -
D gene: -
J gene: TRBJ2-5
V gene: TRBV18

CDR3 protein: CASSPPTGKTGELFF
CDR3 DNA: TGTGCCAGCAGTCCGCCTACGGGGAAAACCGGGGAGCTGTTTTTT
clone size: once
D gene: -
J gene: TRBJ2-2
V gene: TRBV6-6

CDR3 protein: CATRGNPYEQYF
CDR3 DNA: TGTGCGACGCGGGGAAACCCCTACGAGCAGTACTTC
clone size: -
D gene: -
J gene: TRBJ2-7
V gene: TRBV11-2

CDR3 protein: CASSSILGDPSYEQYF
CDR3 DNA: TGTGCCAGCAGTTCCATCTTAGGGGATCCTTCCTACGAGCAGTACTTC
clone size: -
D gene: -
J gene: TRBJ2-7
V gene: TRBV28

CDR3 protein: CASSGTSGPLSYNEQFF
CDR3 DNA: TGTGCCAGCTCCGGGACTAGCGGCCCCCTCTCCTACAATGAGCAGTTCTTC
clone size: -
D gene: TRBD2
J gene: TRBJ2-1
V gene: TRBV2

CDR3 protein: CASSGDRGHYEQYF
CDR3 DNA: TGCGCCAGCAGCGGGGACCGAGGACACTACGAGCAGTACTTC
clone size: -
D gene: -
J gene: TRBJ2-7
V gene: TRBV5-1

CDR3 protein: CASSPTGVDNQPQHF
CDR3 DNA: TGTGCCAGCTCACCGACAGGGGTCGACAATCAGCCCCAGCATTTT
clone size: -
D gene: TRBD1
J gene: TRBJ1-5
V gene: TRBV18

CDR3 protein: CASSQERNLSPYYGYTF
CDR3 DNA: TGCGCCAGCAGCCAAGAAAGGAACCTGTCACCGTATTATGGCTACACCTTC
clone size: -
D gene: -
J gene: TRBJ1-2
V gene: TRBV4-1

CDR3 protein: CATERGQVIYEQYF
CDR3 DNA: TGTGCCACGGAACGGGGACAGGTCATCTACGAGCAGTACTTC
clone size: -
D gene: TRBD1
J gene: TRBJ2-7
V gene: TRBV28

CDR3 protein: CASSNPGTFPNQPQHF
CDR3 DNA: TGTGCCAGTAGTAACCCGGGGACATTCCCTAATCAGCCCCAGCATTTT
clone size: -
D gene: -
J gene: TRBJ1-5
V gene: TRBV19

CDR3 protein: CAISSPYSGNTIYF
CDR3 DNA: TGTGCCATCAGTTCTCCCTATTCTGGAAACACCATATATTTT
clone size: -
D gene: -
J gene: TRBJ1-3
V gene: TRBV10-3

CDR3 protein: CASSFVGNLQETQYF
CDR3 DNA: TGTGCCAGCAGCTTCGTGGGAAACCTCCAAGAGACCCAGTACTTC
clone size: -
D gene: -
J gene: TRBJ2-5
V gene: TRBV7-9

CDR3 protein: CASKTRPESQPQHF
CDR3 DNA: TGTGCCAGCAAGACACGTCCGGAGTCTCAGCCCCAGCATTTT
clone size: -
D gene: -
J gene: TRBJ1-5
V gene: TRBV7-8

CDR3 protein: CASSLAYRGLNYGYTF
CDR3 DNA: TGTGCCAGCAGCTTAGCCTACAGGGGGCTAAACTATGGCTACACCTTC
clone size: -
D gene: TRBD1
J gene: TRBJ1-2
V gene: TRBV7-9

CDR3 protein: CASRPGQGGGYTF
CDR3 DNA: TGTGCCAGTCGTCCGGGACAGGGTGGTGGCTACACCTTC
clone size: -
D gene: TRBD1
J gene: TRBJ1-2
V gene: TRBV28

CDR3 protein: CASSSTAGPLNTGELFF
CDR3 DNA: TGTGCCAGTAGTTCAACCGCGGGACCTCTAAACACCGGGGAGCTGTTTTTT
clone size: -
D gene: -
J gene: TRBJ2-2
V gene: TRBV19

CDR3 protein: CASSEQLAGANTGELFF
CDR3 DNA: TGTGCCAGCTCAGAACAACTAGCGGGAGCGAACACCGGGGAGCTGTTTTTT
clone size: once
D gene: TRBD2
J gene: TRBJ2-2
V gene: TRBV18